This T cell receptor (beta chain) is drawn from a study of blood T cells in healthy people across ages. This clonotype was seen only a few times. Primed by a sample-barcoded 5' primer and a J-beta primer mix, a second PCR proceeded for about 7 to 11 cycles. Every sample returned 2.5 million or more CDR3-containing paired-end reads. One entry per CDR3 protein results from TCRdb running MiXCR on the 5' RACE reads. Of just under 550,000 distinct CDR3 sequences listed, under 30% are singletons. Sample donors were healthy Caucasian individuals that came from Russia, aged 6 to 90. Another study also made use of these data, one on T cells of mothers and their children. That investigation notes: Samples came from a few healthy Caucasian mothers and their six children. TCR recombination output is shaped by thymic selection similarly in related and unrelated pairs.

The specimen sequenced was blood. The sequence was collected from a boy under 18 in good health.

The CDR3 region is CASSTGTANSPLHF. The CDR3 DNA is TGTGCCAGTAGTACCGGGACGGCGAATTCACCCCTCCACTTT. The chain is built from TRBV19 and TRBJ1-6; tentatively, D is TRBD1 (5 bases). V lost 4 bases, J lost 7 bases, and 11 bases lay in between. CDR3 size: 14 residues. Germline loops: CDR1 LNHDA, CDR2 SQIVND (reference sequence).